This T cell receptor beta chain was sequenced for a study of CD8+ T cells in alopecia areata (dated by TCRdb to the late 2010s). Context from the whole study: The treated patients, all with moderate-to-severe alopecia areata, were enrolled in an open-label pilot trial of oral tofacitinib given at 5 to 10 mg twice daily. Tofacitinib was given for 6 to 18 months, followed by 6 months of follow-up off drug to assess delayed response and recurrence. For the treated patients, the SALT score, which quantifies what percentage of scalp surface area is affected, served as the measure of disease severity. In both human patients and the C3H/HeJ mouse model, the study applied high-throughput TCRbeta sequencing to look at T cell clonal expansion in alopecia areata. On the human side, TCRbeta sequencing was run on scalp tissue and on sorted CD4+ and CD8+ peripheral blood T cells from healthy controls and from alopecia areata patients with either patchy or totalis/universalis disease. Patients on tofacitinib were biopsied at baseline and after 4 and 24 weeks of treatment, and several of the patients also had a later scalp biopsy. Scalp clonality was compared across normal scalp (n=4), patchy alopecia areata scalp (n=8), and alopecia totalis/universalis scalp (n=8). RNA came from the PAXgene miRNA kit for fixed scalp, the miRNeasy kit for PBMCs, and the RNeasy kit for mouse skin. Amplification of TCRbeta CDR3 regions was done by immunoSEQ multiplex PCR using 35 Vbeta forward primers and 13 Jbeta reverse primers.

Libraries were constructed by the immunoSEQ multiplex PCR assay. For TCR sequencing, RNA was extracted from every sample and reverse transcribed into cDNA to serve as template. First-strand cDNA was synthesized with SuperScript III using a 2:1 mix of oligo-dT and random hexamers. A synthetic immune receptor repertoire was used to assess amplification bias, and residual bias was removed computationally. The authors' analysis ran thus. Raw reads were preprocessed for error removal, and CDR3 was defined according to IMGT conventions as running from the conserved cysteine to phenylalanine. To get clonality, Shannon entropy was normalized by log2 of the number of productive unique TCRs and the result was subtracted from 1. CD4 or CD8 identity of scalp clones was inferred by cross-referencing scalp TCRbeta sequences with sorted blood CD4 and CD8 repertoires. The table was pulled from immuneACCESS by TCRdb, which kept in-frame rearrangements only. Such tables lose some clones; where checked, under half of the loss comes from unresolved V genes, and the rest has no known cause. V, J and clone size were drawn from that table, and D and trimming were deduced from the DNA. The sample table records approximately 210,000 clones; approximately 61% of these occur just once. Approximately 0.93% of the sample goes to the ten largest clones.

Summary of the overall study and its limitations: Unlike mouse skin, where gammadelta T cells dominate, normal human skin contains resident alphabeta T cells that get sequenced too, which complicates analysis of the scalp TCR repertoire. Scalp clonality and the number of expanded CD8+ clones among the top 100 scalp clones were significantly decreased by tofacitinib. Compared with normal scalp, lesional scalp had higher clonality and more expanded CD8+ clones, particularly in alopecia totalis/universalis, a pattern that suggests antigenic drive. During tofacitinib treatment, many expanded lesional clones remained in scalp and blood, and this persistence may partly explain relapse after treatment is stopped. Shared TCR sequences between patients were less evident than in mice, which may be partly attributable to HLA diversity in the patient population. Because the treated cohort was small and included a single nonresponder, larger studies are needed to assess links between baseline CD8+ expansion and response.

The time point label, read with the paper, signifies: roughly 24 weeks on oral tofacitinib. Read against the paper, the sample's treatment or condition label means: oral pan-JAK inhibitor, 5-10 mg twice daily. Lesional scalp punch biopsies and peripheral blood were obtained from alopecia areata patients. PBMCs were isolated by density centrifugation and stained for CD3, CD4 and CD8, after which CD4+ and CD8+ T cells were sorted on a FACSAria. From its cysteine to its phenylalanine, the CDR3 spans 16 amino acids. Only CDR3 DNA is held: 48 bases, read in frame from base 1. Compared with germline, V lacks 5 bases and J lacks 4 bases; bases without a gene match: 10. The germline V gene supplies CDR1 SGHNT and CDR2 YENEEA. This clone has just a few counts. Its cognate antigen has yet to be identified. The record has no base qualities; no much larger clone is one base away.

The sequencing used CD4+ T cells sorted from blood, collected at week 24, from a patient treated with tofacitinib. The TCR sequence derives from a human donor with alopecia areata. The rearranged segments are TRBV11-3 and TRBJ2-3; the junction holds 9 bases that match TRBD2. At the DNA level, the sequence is TGTGCCAGCAGCCCAAGGCGGGGGGGAGGTCCAGATACGCAGTATTTT. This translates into CASSPRRGGGPDTQYF.